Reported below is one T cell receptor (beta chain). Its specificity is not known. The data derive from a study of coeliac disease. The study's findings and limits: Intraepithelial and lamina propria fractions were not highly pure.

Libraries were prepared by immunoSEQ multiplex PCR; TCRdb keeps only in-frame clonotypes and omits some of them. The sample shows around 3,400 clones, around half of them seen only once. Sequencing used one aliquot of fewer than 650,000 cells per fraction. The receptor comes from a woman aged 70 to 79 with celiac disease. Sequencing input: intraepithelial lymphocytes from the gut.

The CDR3, as DNA: TGTGCCAGCAGTTACGCCGCAGGGGACGGGAATGAGCAGTTCTTC. Its protein is CASSYAAGDGNEQFF. The chain recombines TRBV6-5 with TRBJ2-1; D is perhaps TRBD1 (6 bases). CDR3 length: 15 residues. The germline CDR1 and CDR2 sequences are MNHEY and SVGAGI. Trimming stripped 2 bases from V and 7 bases from J, with 15 bases between.